This T cell receptor beta chain was found in a study of shared clonotypes between healthy human individuals. Method: immunoSEQ multiplex PCR; TCRdb's copy keeps in-frame clones and lacks some. Of 450,000 to 700,000 clones listed, 95% were seen once; the top ten hold 0.1% to 0.11%. On this clone: The antigen remains undetermined. Other DNA sequences from this sample encode an identical CDR3 as well.

Study-wide findings and caveats: Memory subsets had estimated richness that was generally smaller than that of naive subsets. Sharing across four donors was seen in 4% to 5.5% of naive CD4 clonotypes. Since donors were few, the genetic and exposure-history diversity represented was limited.

The naive CD8 fraction comprised CD45RO-negative cells positively selected for CCR7 and excluded terminally differentiated effector memory CD45RA+ cells. This CDR3 comprises 13 residues. V lost 3 bases and J lost 2, with 8 bases in between. CDR1 and CDR2 (germline): WNHNN, SYGVQD (reference sequence). The sequence came from a woman younger than 45 in good health. This chain links TRBV10-1 with TRBJ2-7; the D gene is possibly TRBD1 (5 bases). Sample: naive CD8+ T cells sorted from blood. CDR3 loop: CASSEPGTYEQYF. As DNA, the CDR3 is TGCGCCAGCAGTGAACCAGGGACCTACGAGCAGTACTTC.